A selection of T cell receptor beta chains follows, all from one sample in a study of siplizumab effects on memory and regulatory T cells. Repertoires were generated with immunoSEQ multiplex PCR, while TCRdb's copy carries only in-frame clones and drops some. This sample has 100,000 or so clones, with 94% found just once. Specimen: non-Treg CD4+ T cells sorted from blood. These TCRs come from a human donor in good health. The conserved cysteine and the conserved F or W are not part of the CDR3 here. Each record gives: V gene, J gene, CDR3 protein.

>TRBV18|TRBJ2-7
ASSPPGLYYEQY
>TRBV7-9|TRBJ2-7
ASSTGTGPVYEQY
>TRBV2|TRBJ1-2
ASSETGHNYGYT
>TRBV2|TRBJ1-3
ASSVEGAGNTIY
>TRBV28|TRBJ2-5
ASSYPQGGRGPQETQY
>TRBV5-5|TRBJ1-1
ASSALTGKGGTEAF
>TRBV10-1|TRBJ1-1
ASSESRRQTEAF
>TRBV28|TRBJ2-3
ASSLPPNTQY
>TRBV5-6|TRBJ2-7
ASSLAATGPSYEQY
>TRBV5-4|TRBJ2-2
ASSRDRGPTGELF
>TRBV28|TRBJ2-7
ASRSALPGLAGGPREQY
>TRBV7-3|TRBJ2-7
ASSITSGGTYEQY
>TRBV19|TRBJ2-1
ASSILASGGNEQF
>TRBV5-1|TRBJ2-1
ASRVGEARNEQF
>TRBV5-1|TRBJ2-1
ASSLGGTSVYNEQF
>TRBV5-1|TRBJ1-1
ASSLGADTNTEAF
>TRBV23-1|TRBJ2-1
ASSQPDRPAASGSNEQF
>TRBV6-4|TRBJ2-1
ASRVGSNEQF
>TRBV5-4|TRBJ1-2
ASSFGTESAGYT
>TRBV5-4|TRBJ2-1
ASSLDQGAGYNEQF